This T cell receptor (beta chain) was obtained from a study of shared clonotypes between healthy human individuals. Findings of the study overall: What limited the represented genetic and exposure-history diversity was the small number of donors.

The table came from immunoSEQ multiplex PCR; TCRdb's copy has only in-frame clones and leaves some out. The data contain about 2 million clones, 85% to 95% of them singletons. To note about this clone: Its antigen is not identified.

CD45RO negativity and positive selection for CCR7 defined naive CD8 cells, a population that excluded terminally differentiated effector memory CD45RA+ cells. The TCR comes from a man aged 18 to 30 in good health. The material sequenced was naive CD8+ T cells sorted from blood.

CDR3 coding DNA: TGCGCCAGCAGCCAAGGGCGAGGACAGACCTACGAGCAGTACTTC. Its translation: CASSQGRGQTYEQYF. V and J are TRBV4-1 and TRBJ2-7; D might be TRBD1 (6 bases). CDR1 is MGHRA, CDR2 YSYEKL, per germline. The CDR3 spans 15 residues. Between the trimmed V and J ends, which lost 1 base and 2 bases, there was a span of 12 bases.